Following are 30 T cell receptor beta chains from one sample sequenced in a study of T cell repertoires in cytomegalovirus infection. These receptors' targets are unknown. TCRdb ran MiXCR on the reads and lists one entry per CDR3 protein. The data contain approximately 470,000 distinct CDR3 sequences, more than 40% of them seen just once; the ten biggest clones take up 43%. The sequencing used cultured PBMCs, collected from culture after CMV antigen stimulation. These receptors were collected from a human donor in good health (CMV status not recorded). Some clones in this sample may be carry-over from other donors' samples.

The chain is built from TRBV20-1 and TRBJ2-1; tentative D call: TRBD1 (6 bases). This CDR3 has 14 amino acids. CDR1 and CDR2 (germline): DFQATT, SNEGSKA (reference sequence). V lost 5 bases and J 5 bases, leaving 16 bases between the germline ends. The chain's CDR3 is CSAVSGTLNNEQFF. The CDR3 nucleotides are TGCAGTGCTGTCTCCGGGACATTAAACAATGAGCAGTTCTTC.

J is TRBJ1-2 and V is TRBV6-5; D is perhaps TRBD1 (5 bases). CDR3 length: 15 residues. Trimming shortened V by 0 bases and J by 1 base, and 9 bases separated the two germline ends. Germline loops: CDR1 MNHEY, CDR2 SVGAGI. The CDR3: CASSYSRQFNYGYTF. CDR3 nucleotide sequence: TGTGCCAGCAGTTACTCGAGACAGTTTAACTATGGCTACACCTTC.

The chain combines TRBV5-4 with TRBJ2-1; no firm D call. CDR1 and CDR2 (germline): SGHNT, YYREEE (reference sequence). Trimming cost V 0 bases and J 5 bases, with 6 bases left between them. The CDR3 loop spans 13 amino acids. This chain's CDR3 is CASSLAANNEQFF. The DNA for the CDR3 is TGTGCCAGCAGCTTGGCGGCAAACAATGAGCAGTTCTTC.

This chain uses TRBV6-1 with TRBJ2-3; D perhaps matches TRBD2 (6 bases). CDR1 and CDR2 from the germline V gene are MNHNS and SASEGT. This CDR3 contains 13 residues. Trimming left V 11 bases short and J 2 bases short, with 14 bases between. The CDR3 sequence: CAVASGVTDTQYF. The CDR3, as DNA: TGTGCCGTCGCGTCGGGAGTCACAGATACGCAGTATTTT.

V and J are TRBV7-8 and TRBJ2-2, with 8 bases that match TRBD2. This CDR3 spans 15 amino acids. The germline gives CDR1 SGHVS, CDR2 FQNEAQ. J gave up 6 bases and V 5 bases, and 8 bases lay outside the gene matches. This CDR3 is CASSSWRGASGELFF. Here the CDR3 DNA reads TGTGCCAGCAGCAGTTGGCGGGGGGCTTCCGGGGAGCTGTTTTTT.

The rearrangement joins TRBV7-8 to TRBJ2-2; D call uncertain. The germline CDR1 and CDR2 sequences are SGHVS and FQNEAQ. The V gene lost 2 bases and the J gene lost 2 bases, with 9 bases spanning the gap. This CDR3 has 15 residues. The CDR3 sequence: CASSLPRQNTGELFF. The CDR3 coding sequence is TGTGCCAGCAGCTTACCTAGGCAAAACACCGGGGAGCTGTTTTTT.

This chain connects TRBV7-2 to TRBJ2-6; D unresolved. Trimming shortened V by 5 bases and J by 2 bases, and 13 bases separated the two germline ends. CDR3 length: 16 residues. Germline values: CDR1 SGHTA, CDR2 FQGNSA. CDR3 loop: CASSRTAVTGANVLTF. In nucleotides, the CDR3 is TGTGCCAGCAGCCGAACGGCTGTCACTGGGGCCAACGTCCTGACTTTC.

This clonotype was counted ten times or more. The chain links TRBV7-2 to TRBJ1-3, with 8 nucleotides matching TRBD1. Trimming cost V 2 bases and J 7 bases; bases outside gene matches: 1. CDR3 length: 13 amino acids. Germline CDR1 reads SGHTA; CDR2 reads FQGNSA. CDR3 DNA sequence: TGTGCCAGCAGCTTATACAGGGGGAACACCATATATTTT. Its translation is CASSLYRGNTIYF.

This chain connects TRBV2 to TRBJ2-1; 11 nucleotides agree with TRBD2. The V gene end was trimmed by 6 bases and the J gene end by 6 bases; junction bases not matched to a gene: 7. The CDR3 is 15 residues long. The germline V gene has CDR1 SNHLY and CDR2 FYNNEI. For the CDR3, the DNA is TGTGCCAGCAGCCTGCGACTAGCGGGACCCAATGAGCAGTTCTTC. It codes for CASSLRLAGPNEQFF.

This clonotype was detected many times. The rearrangement joins TRBV7-6 to TRBJ2-3, with D unresolved. V shed 5 bases and J shed 4 bases, with 4 bases lying between them. The CDR3 is 11 residues long. The germline V gene encodes CDR1 SGHVS and CDR2 FNYEAQ. CDR3: CASSAADTQYF. The CDR3 nucleotides read TGTGCCAGCAGCGCCGCAGATACGCAGTATTTT.

This clonotype was seen only a few times. The chain has TRBV7-2 and TRBJ1-6, with D perhaps matching TRBD1 (5 bases). V gave up 3 bases and J gave up 7 bases, with 10 bases separating them. Germline lookup yields CDR1 SGHTA and CDR2 FQGNSA. The CDR3 has 14 residues. CDR3 in amino acids: CASSLRGGNSPLHF. CDR3 DNA sequence: TGTGCCAGCAGCTTGCGGGGGGGAAATTCACCCCTCCACTTT.

The chain links TRBV6-2 or TRBV6-3 to TRBJ1-2; D unclear. Germline V gene lookup returns CDR1 MNHEY and CDR2 SVGEGT. V was cut by 7 bases and J by 3 bases, with 15 bases left in between. CDR3 length: 14 residues. The CDR3 region is CASNEHDQYYGYTF. In nucleotides, the CDR3 is TGTGCCAGCAATGAACACGACCAGTACTATGGCTACACCTTC.

V gene TRBV14 combines with J gene TRBJ1-3; D is unclear. The V gene's germline CDR1 is SGHDN and CDR2 FVKESK. Deletions cut 7 bases from V and 1 base from J, with 11 bases between. This CDR3 contains 14 residues. CDR3 DNA: TGTGCCAGCACCCCCACGTCATCTGGAAACACCATATATTTT. Protein: CASTPTSSGNTIYF.

This chain links TRBV7-2 with TRBJ2-3, with TRBD2 matching over 7 bases. Germline lookup yields CDR1 SGHTA and CDR2 FQGNSA. V was pared by 5 bases and J by 4 bases, with 9 bases of the junction left unmatched. The CDR3 spans 15 residues. The CDR3 bases are TGTGCCAGCAGCCTCGGAGCGGGACCAGCAGATACGCAGTATTTT. As protein: CASSLGAGPADTQYF.

This clonotype has just a few counts. This chain uses TRBV7-2 with TRBJ2-3, with 9 bases lining up with TRBD2. J was trimmed by 8 bases and V by 1 base; bases with no gene match: 10. The CDR3 runs 16 residues. From germline, CDR1 is SGHTA and CDR2 FQGNSA. This CDR3 is CASSLDGREGRGTQYF. In nucleotides, the CDR3 is TGTGCCAGCAGCTTAGATGGGCGGGAGGGGCGGGGTACGCAGTATTTT.

This clonotype was found a few times. The chain links TRBV7-2 to TRBJ2-1; possible D gene TRBD1, 5 bases. The CDR3 is 14 residues long. Germline loops: CDR1 SGHTA, CDR2 FQGNSA. The V gene lost 8 bases and the J gene lost 1 base, with 12 bases spanning the gap. CDR3 DNA: TGTGCCAGCTTCCCAGACAGTTCCTACAATGAGCAGTTCTTC. This codes for CASFPDSSYNEQFF.

The chain links TRBV6-6 to TRBJ1-4; possible D gene TRBD1, 5 bases. There are 16 residues in the CDR3. CDR1 MNHNY and CDR2 SVGAGI come from the germline V gene (reference sequence). V lost 8 bases, J lost 8 bases, and 24 bases lay in between. The CDR3 reads CASGDPPGPNGEKLFF. CDR3 coding DNA: TGTGCCAGCGGAGACCCTCCGGGACCCAATGGGGAAAAACTGTTTTTT.

The chain recombines TRBV28 with TRBJ2-7; tentative D call: TRBD1 (5 bases). This CDR3 spans 17 amino acids. Trimming removed 2 bases at V and 1 base at J, with 18 bases between. Germline values: CDR1 MDHEN, CDR2 SYDVKM. The CDR3 sequence is CASSLSRQGPFSYEQYF. Here the CDR3 DNA reads TGTGCCAGCAGTTTAAGTAGGCAGGGTCCGTTTTCCTACGAGCAGTACTTC.

The chain joins TRBV2 to TRBJ1-5; TRBD1 is a possible D gene (5 bases). Germline V gene data show CDR1 as SNHLY and CDR2 as FYNNEI. The V gene lost 6 bases and the J gene lost 10 bases, with 16 bases spanning the gap. This CDR3 is built from 13 residues. The CDR3 bases are TGTGCCAGCAGCCCCCTGCCACAGGCACCCCAGCATTTT. Its translation: CASSPLPQAPQHF.

This clonotype has just a few counts. The chain links TRBV7-6 to TRBJ2-1; 9 nucleotides match TRBD2. The CDR3 has 15 residues. The junction had 5 bases not matched to a gene; V was cut back by 3 bases and J by 5 bases. The germline V gene encodes CDR1 SGHVS and CDR2 FNYEAQ. CDR3 loop: CASSFLAGVNNEQFF. In DNA form, the CDR3 reads TGTGCCAGCAGCTTTTTAGCGGGAGTAAACAATGAGCAGTTCTTC.

The chain joins TRBV7-8 to TRBJ1-3; possibly TRBD1 for D (5 bases). There are 15 residues in the CDR3. CDR1 and CDR2 from the germline V gene are SGHVS and FQNEAQ. V lost 5 bases, J lost 0 bases, and 11 bases lay in between. The CDR3 nucleotides read TGTGCCAGCAGCACTAGACAGCTCTCTGGAAACACCATATATTTT. Protein product: CASSTRQLSGNTIYF.

This clonotype was detected once. V usage is TRBV10-3 and J usage is TRBJ1-6, with TRBD1 identical over 7 bases. The germline CDR1 and CDR2 sequences are ENHRY and SYGVKD. V lost 5 bases to trimming and J lost 7 bases; unmatched junction nucleotides: 8. The CDR3 totals 15 residues. CDR3: CAISSQGLRNSPLHF. CDR3 sequence (DNA): TGTGCCATCAGTTCACAGGGGTTGAGGAATTCACCCCTCCACTTT.

CDR3 amino acids: CASSLFGTGVYEQYF. CDR3 nucleotide sequence: TGTGCCAGCAGCTTGTTCGGGACAGGGGTCTACGAGCAGTACTTC. The rearrangement uses TRBV5-4 and TRBJ2-7; the match to TRBD1 covers 10 bases. V trimming: 1 base; J trimming: 3 bases; junction bases outside the gene matches: 4. Germline-derived CDR1 and CDR2 are SGHNT and YYREEE (reference sequence). This CDR3 is 15 amino acids long.

The chain links TRBV7-6 to TRBJ1-5, with D possibly TRBD1 on 6 matching bases. The germline gives CDR1 SGHVS, CDR2 FNYEAQ. V shed 5 bases and J shed 3 bases, with 17 bases lying between them. CDR3 length: 16 amino acids. The CDR3 DNA follows: TGTGCCAGCAGCAGTACGATAACAGGGTCCAATCAGCCCCAGCATTTT. It specifies CASSSTITGSNQPQHF.

This clonotype appeared once. This chain connects TRBV20-1 to TRBJ2-2; 7 bases map to TRBD1. The CDR3 length is 14 residues. Germline V lookup: CDR1 DFQATT, CDR2 SNEGSKA (reference sequence). With V trimmed by 5 bases and J by 0 bases, 3 bases remained unmatched. CDR3 loop: CSASGGANTGELFF. The CDR3 nucleotides are TGCAGTGCTTCAGGGGGTGCGAACACCGGGGAGCTGTTTTTT.

Points on this clonotype: Lacking the conserved final phenylalanine or tryptophan, this CDR3 likely reflects a read error. The limits of the CDR3 on the DNA are not certain, so only TCRdb's listed CDR3 is given. The chain links TRBV5-5 to TRBJ1-2; TRBD1 reflects the table's D call only, with no check against the DNA. CDR1 SGHKS and CDR2 YYEKEE come from the germline V gene (reference sequence). Counting both end residues, the CDR3 totals 14 amino acids. CDR3 residues: CASILSPGQGVIRI.

This clonotype was detected a few times. The CDR3 coding sequence is TGTGCCAGCAGCCCCGGAAACGTTTCACCCCTCCACTTT. Residues: CASSPGNVSPLHF. The gene calls are TRBV7-2 and TRBJ1-6; no firm D call. The CDR3 sequence is 13 residues long. V shed 5 bases and J shed 9 bases, with 11 bases lying between them. Germline CDR1 is SGHTA and CDR2 is FQGNSA.

This clonotype was picked up one time. J is TRBJ1-2 and V is TRBV20-1; no firm D call. The V gene lost 0 bases and the J gene lost 6 bases, with 8 bases spanning the gap. The V gene's germline CDR1 is DFQATT and CDR2 SNEGSKA (reference sequence). The CDR3 runs 12 residues. As DNA, the CDR3 is TGCAGTGCTAGAGATCTAAGGGATGGCTACACCTTC. Translated, it gives CSARDLRDGYTF.

The DNA of the CDR3 is TGTGCCAGCAGCCAGGGGGCGGAAGGGAGCGAGCAGTACTTC. This gives the protein CASSQGAEGSEQYF. The chain is built from TRBV3-1 and TRBJ2-7; D might be TRBD1 (6 bases). The germline V gene encodes CDR1 LGHDT and CDR2 YNNKEL (reference sequence). The length of the CDR3 is 14 residues. The germline V and J ends were trimmed by 3 bases and 6 bases, with 15 bases remaining between them.

This clonotype appeared a few times. The chain links TRBV7-6 to TRBJ2-7; 7 bases match TRBD2. The CDR3 covers 14 residues. Trimming at V came to 0 bases and at J to 6 bases, leaving 5 bases not matched to a gene. The germline CDR1 and CDR2 sequences are SGHVS and FNYEAQ. CDR3 sequence reads: CASSLAGRHVEQYF. DNA of the CDR3: TGTGCCAGCAGCTTAGCCGGGAGGCATGTCGAGCAGTACTTC.